This passage covers 31 T cell receptor beta chains from one sample sequenced in a study of CD8+CD57+ T cells in acquired aplastic anemia. Patients selected for sequencing had displayed CD8+CD57+ cell expansion by flow cytometry. The template used for profiling TCR beta VDJ and CDR3 was genomic DNA. TCRdb re-analysed the reads in MiXCR, keeping a single row per CDR3 protein. The data show 250,000 to 350,000 distinct CDR3 sequences, under 60% seen once. Sample: sorted CD4+, CD8+, or CD8+CD57+ T cells (not recorded which) from PBMCs. All receptors derive from a human donor with aplastic anemia.

In this sample, this clonotype turned up many times. This chain's CDR3 is CASNKDFKMNTEAFF. CDR3 nucleotides: TGTGCCAGTAATAAGGACTTTAAGATGAACACTGAAGCTTTCTTT. The chain links TRBV19 to TRBJ1-1; D not resolved. Trimming cost V 7 bases and J 0 bases, with 15 bases left between them. Per germline, CDR1 LNHDA and CDR2 SQIVND (reference sequence). This CDR3 region has 15 residues.

The chain carries TRBV29-1 and TRBJ2-3; 7 bases fit TRBD1. The trim removed 4 bases at V and 3 bases at J, leaving 1 base unmatched. Germline loops: CDR1 SQVTM, CDR2 ANQGSEA. The CDR3 is 12 amino acids. CDR3 amino acids: CSVGQGTDTQYF. The CDR3 coding sequence is TGCAGCGTTGGACAGGGAACAGATACGCAGTATTTT.

This clonotype has a count of ten or more. The V and J genes are TRBV3-1 and TRBJ2-1, with TRBD2 identical over 7 bases. Germline CDR1 reads LGHDT; CDR2 reads YNNKEL (reference sequence). The CDR3 sequence is 16 residues long. The J segment lost 2 bases and the V segment lost 4 bases, leaving 8 bases of the junction unmatched. The CDR3 DNA reads as TGTGCCAGCAGCCGGGATGGCGGGAGTCCCTACAATGAGCAGTTCTTC. Protein product: CASSRDGGSPYNEQFF.

This clonotype was detected ten times or more. This chain joins TRBV11-2 and TRBJ1-2, with no clear D. Trimming stripped 1 base from V and 6 bases from J, with 12 bases between. The germline V gene encodes CDR1 SGHAT and CDR2 FQNNGV. The CDR3 runs 14 residues. The CDR3 DNA reads TGTGCCAGCAGCTTAGGGACCTCACGGGATGGCTACACCTTC. Its protein product is CASSLGTSRDGYTF.

The V and J genes are TRBV7-8 and TRBJ2-1; 10 positions agree with TRBD2. The V gene's germline CDR1 is SGHVS and CDR2 FQNEAQ. This CDR3 region has 15 residues. Trimming took 5 bases from V and 13 from J; bases not matched to a gene: 14. For the CDR3, the DNA is TGTGCCAGCAGCCAACACGCCCCAAGCGGGAGGGCCCAGTTCTTC. This codes for CASSQHAPSGRAQFF.

This rearrangement joins TRBV2 to TRBJ2-1, with D maybe TRBD1 (5 bases). Germline V lookup: CDR1 SNHLY, CDR2 FYNNEI. V lost 2 bases to trimming and J lost 12 bases, with 20 bases between them. The CDR3 is made up of 15 amino acids. The CDR3 region is CASSEPGAYGNMQFF. The CDR3 DNA sequence: TGTGCCAGCAGTGAACCTGGGGCGTACGGCAATATGCAGTTCTTC.

This clonotype has ten or more counts. V and J are TRBV20-1 and TRBJ1-5; TRBD1 agrees at 7 bases. There are 15 residues in the CDR3. In germline, CDR1 is DFQATT, CDR2 SNEGSKA (reference sequence). Trimming at V came to 1 base and at J to 9 bases, leaving 12 bases not matched to a gene. This CDR3 reads CSARVRTGLGSPQHF. Here the CDR3 DNA reads TGCAGTGCTAGAGTGAGGACAGGCCTTGGGTCGCCCCAGCATTTT.

This clonotype was observed a handful of times. The V gene is TRBV25-1, the J gene TRBJ1-5; D uncertain. Germline-derived CDR1 and CDR2 are MGHDK and SYGVNS. Trimming removed 4 bases from V and 5 bases from J, with 6 bases in between. This CDR3 is 12 amino acids long. The CDR3 DNA sequence: TGTGCCAGCAGTGTGGATTATCAGCCCCAGCATTTT. It translates to CASSVDYQPQHF.

This clonotype was recorded many times. One end of the junction varies from germline; a read error may be responsible. The chain carries TRBV2 and TRBJ1-2, with D perhaps TRBD1 (5 bases). Per the germline V gene, CDR1 is SNHLY and CDR2 is FYNNEI. The CDR3 is 14 residues long. CDR3 region: CASSTISKGQGAAF. The CDR3 region has the DNA TGTGCCAGCAGCACTATCTCGAAGGGGCAAGGGGCGGCCTTC.

The table lists this clonotype with a count of one. The chain uses TRBV20-1 and TRBJ1-5; 10 bases fit TRBD1. This CDR3 is 14 amino acids long. Germline CDR1 is DFQATT and CDR2 is SNEGSKA (reference sequence). The V segment lost 5 bases and the J segment 4 bases; nucleotides outside the gene matches: 5. The CDR3, as DNA: TGCAGTGCTCCGGGACAGGGGATAAATCAGCCCCAGCATTTT. This sequence encodes CSAPGQGINQPQHF.

The V and J genes are TRBV2 and TRBJ1-2; D call uncertain. In germline, CDR1 is SNHLY, CDR2 FYNNEI. The CDR3 is 12 residues long. The V and J ends lost 7 bases and 0 bases respectively, with 6 bases between them. CDR3 sequence reads: CASTRANYGYTF. The CDR3, as DNA: TGTGCCAGCACCCGTGCTAACTATGGCTACACCTTC.

This clonotype has only a few counts. This chain connects TRBV12-3 or TRBV12-4 to TRBJ2-3; D not resolved. The CDR3 runs 13 residues. Trimming took off 7 bases at V and 2 bases at J, with 10 bases between the two ends. The CDR3 is CASTGQNTDTQYF. CDR3 DNA: TGTGCCAGCACCGGCCAGAACACAGATACGCAGTATTTT.

The chain couples TRBV20-1 to TRBJ2-1, with a possible D match to TRBD1 (6 bases). Per germline, CDR1 DFQATT and CDR2 SNEGSKA (reference sequence). Trimming removed 6 bases from V and 8 bases from J, with 14 bases in between. This CDR3 has 12 amino acids. The CDR3: CSAKQGKYEQFF. CDR3 nucleotide sequence: TGCAGTGCCAAACAGGGTAAATATGAGCAGTTCTTC.

The chain has TRBV19 and TRBJ1-1, with D possibly being TRBD1 (6 bases). CDR1 LNHDA and CDR2 SQIVND come from the germline V gene (reference sequence). V lost 10 bases and J 2 bases, leaving 11 bases between the germline ends. The CDR3 is made up of 12 amino acids. CDR3 sequence reads: CATTTGNTEAFF. The CDR3 coding sequence is TGTGCCACCACGACAGGTAACACTGAAGCTTTCTTT.

The chain recombines TRBV7-2 with TRBJ1-5, with D hard to call. The CDR3 has 13 amino acids. V was pared by 0 bases and J by 7 bases, with 7 bases between. Germline values: CDR1 SGHTA, CDR2 FQGNSA. In DNA, the CDR3 is TGTGCCAGCAGCTTAGCGGTTCGGCAGCCCCAGCATTTT. Translation: CASSLAVRQPQHF.

This chain uses TRBV27 with TRBJ2-7, with unresolved D. The CDR3 sequence is 12 residues long. Germline V gene data show CDR1 as MNHEY and CDR2 as SMNVEV (reference sequence). Trimming took off 7 bases at V and 3 bases at J, with 10 bases between the two ends. CDR3 loop: CASKRGFYEQYF. The CDR3 DNA follows: TGTGCCAGCAAAAGAGGTTTCTACGAGCAGTACTTC.

This clonotype occurred many times. The chain recombines TRBV5-1 with TRBJ2-6; D is ambiguous. The germline V gene has CDR1 SGHRS and CDR2 YFSETQ. CDR3 length: 15 residues. V dropped 0 bases and J dropped 4 bases, with 8 bases sitting between them. The CDR3 reads CASSLDGTGANVLTF. The CDR3 region has the DNA TGCGCCAGCAGCTTGGATGGTACCGGGGCCAACGTCCTGACTTTC.

The V call is TRBV10-3, the J call TRBJ2-2, with unresolved D. CDR3 length equals 16 residues. The V gene's germline CDR1 is ENHRY and CDR2 SYGVKD. With 4 bases removed from V and 0 bases from J, the gap between germline ends came to 12 bases. The CDR3, as DNA: TGTGCCATCAGTGTTCGGCTTAACGCGAACACCGGGGAGCTGTTTTTT. Residues: CAISVRLNANTGELFF.

This clonotype was seen many times. The chain carries TRBV7-3 and TRBJ2-5; 8 nucleotides align to TRBD1. This CDR3 comprises 16 residues. Trimming cost V 2 bases and J 5 bases; bases outside gene matches: 10. Per germline, CDR1 SGHTA and CDR2 FQGTGA. CDR3 nucleotides: TGTGCCAGCAGCTTAGGACAGGGCGCGTACGGGGAGACCCAGTACTTC. Translation gives CASSLGQGAYGETQYF.

The gene calls are TRBV4-3 and TRBJ1-6; possible D gene TRBD1, 5 bases. Germline V gives CDR1 LGHNA, CDR2 YSLEER. Trimming took off 0 bases at V and 7 bases at J, with 19 bases between the two ends. This CDR3 has 18 residues. This chain's CDR3 is CASSQDFPLTGGNSPLHF. The DNA of the CDR3 is TGCGCCAGCAGCCAAGACTTTCCGTTAACAGGAGGAAATTCACCCCTCCACTTT.

The rearrangement uses TRBV27 and TRBJ2-5, with 8 bases matching TRBD2. Germline V gene sequence: CDR1 MNHEY, CDR2 SMNVEV (reference sequence). Trimming took 6 bases from V and 3 from J; bases not matched to a gene: 24. CDR3 length: 20 residues. CDR3 in amino acids: CASSLFGLTSAPAGEETQYF. The DNA for the CDR3 is TGTGCCAGCAGCCTATTTGGGTTGACTAGCGCCCCGGCGGGTGAAGAGACCCAGTACTTC.

Comment on this clonotype: No conserved phenylalanine or tryptophan is present at the end of the CDR3, so a read error is the likely explanation. The chain has TRBV29-1 and TRBJ1-1; 7 bases map to TRBD1. The germline V gene encodes CDR1 SQVTM and CDR2 ANQGSEA. The CDR3 runs to 13 residues. The CDR3 region is CRVGGQMNTEAFL. The CDR3 DNA is TGCAGGGTCGGGGGACAGATGAACACTGAAGCTTTCTTA.

This clonotype was counted a single time. This CDR3 fails to terminate in the conserved phenylalanine or tryptophan, so it likely reflects a read error. The chain links TRBV5-4 to TRBJ2-7; TRBD1 might be the D (5 bases). CDR3 length: 14 amino acids. The ends were cut back, 0 bases at V and 5 bases at J, with 12 bases in the middle. Germline V gene lookup returns CDR1 SGHNT and CDR2 YYREEE (reference sequence). CDR3 nucleotides: TGTGCCAGCAGCTTGGTCCAGGGTGGCAACGAGCAGTACCTC. Its protein product is CASSLVQGGNEQYL.

This clonotype appeared once. V gene TRBV29-1 combines with J gene TRBJ2-5, with 8 positions matching TRBD2. This CDR3 has 13 amino acids. Germline values: CDR1 SQVTM, CDR2 ANQGSEA. V was clipped by 7 bases and J by 4 bases; unmatched bases: 8. The CDR3 bases are TGCAGCGGGGGTGCCGGGACTAGAGAGACCCAGTACTTC. It yields the protein CSGGAGTRETQYF.

This clonotype was found many times. The gene calls are TRBV29-1 and TRBJ1-3; no clear D gene. CDR1 and CDR2 (germline): SQVTM, ANQGSEA. The CDR3 extends over 12 amino acids. Trimming removed 5 bases from V and 3 bases from J, with 8 bases in between. This CDR3 reads CSVREVGNTIYF. The CDR3 nucleotides are TGCAGCGTTAGGGAGGTTGGAAACACCATATATTTT.

The rearrangement joins TRBV12-3 or TRBV12-4 to TRBJ2-5; the D call may be TRBD1 or TRBD2 (6 bases each). The CDR3 spans 17 residues. V was clipped by 2 bases and J by 1 base, with 17 bases between them. The CDR3 region is CASSLWGAQYPQETQYF. In nucleotides, the CDR3 is TGTGCCAGCAGTTTATGGGGGGCGCAATATCCCCAAGAGACCCAGTACTTC.

The chain uses TRBV19 and TRBJ2-2; 11 nucleotides line up with TRBD2. Trimming took 6 bases from V and 4 from J; bases not matched to a gene: 10. The CDR3 totals 17 residues. Germline V gene sequence: CDR1 LNHDA, CDR2 SQIVND (reference sequence). CDR3 residues: CASRLAGGFRGTGELFF. CDR3 sequence (DNA): TGTGCCAGTAGGTTAGCGGGAGGGTTTAGGGGCACCGGGGAGCTGTTTTTT.

The chain links TRBV7-3 to TRBJ1-1; D is undetermined. CDR1 and CDR2 from the germline V gene are SGHTA and FQGTGA. This CDR3 is 13 amino acids long. V lost 0 bases to trimming and J lost 8 bases, with 10 bases between them. The CDR3 loop is CASSLTASTEAFF. The CDR3 DNA reads as TGTGCCAGCAGCTTAACGGCGAGTACCGAAGCTTTCTTT.

The rearrangement joins TRBV20-1 to TRBJ1-4, with 8 positions matching TRBD1. CDR1 is DFQATT and CDR2 is SNEGSKA in the germline V gene (reference sequence). The CDR3 is 13 amino acids. The V and J ends lost 6 bases and 7 bases, in that order; junction bases with no gene match: 7. In nucleotides, the CDR3 is TGCAGTGCCGAAGACAGGGGTAGTGAAAAACTGTTTTTT. Translated, it gives CSAEDRGSEKLFF.

The CDR3 sequence is CSVADGEAFF. CDR3 nucleotide sequence: TGCAGCGTTGCAGATGGTGAAGCTTTCTTT. The V call is TRBV29-1, the J call TRBJ1-1; D remains ambiguous. Germline CDR1 SQVTM, CDR2 ANQGSEA. Trimming took off 4 bases at V and 7 bases at J, with 7 bases between the two ends. This CDR3 contains 10 residues.

V gene TRBV5-1 combines with J gene TRBJ2-5; the match to TRBD1 covers 11 bases. The CDR3 is made up of 16 amino acids. V shed 5 bases, J shed 0 bases, and the junction held 6 bases outside the gene matches. Per germline, CDR1 SGHRS and CDR2 YFSETQ. CDR3 in DNA: TGCGCCAGCAGTGGGGGGACAGGGGGTTACCAAGAGACCCAGTACTTC. It encodes CASSGGTGGYQETQYF.